This entry lists 7 T cell receptor beta chains sequenced from one sample in a study of shared clonotypes between healthy human individuals. The assay was immunoSEQ multiplex PCR, and TCRdb's table has in-frame clones only and misses some. The sample comprises approximately 1,000,000 clones, approximately 75% of which are singletons, and roughly 0.9% rests with the top ten. The sample taken for sequencing was memory CD4+ T cells from PBMCs. As to subset: CD45RA-negative fraction. The receptors come from a man between 18 and 29 years old in good health. Some clones in this sample may be carry-over from other donors' samples.

CDR3 sequence reads: CASSQSEKAEQYF. DNA for the CDR3: TGTGCCAGCTCGCAGTCAGAAAAAGCCGAGCAGTACTTC. V and J are TRBV18 and TRBJ2-7; unclear D gene. With 6 bases removed from V and 6 bases from J, the gap between germline ends came to 15 bases. The germline gives CDR1 KGHSH, CDR2 LQKENI. The CDR3 totals 13 residues.

This clone showed up many times. The chain links TRBV27 to TRBJ1-1; D may be TRBD1 (5 bases). CDR1 is MNHEY and CDR2 is SMNVEV in the germline V gene (reference sequence). The CDR3 length is 15 residues. V lost 6 bases and J 7 bases, leaving 21 bases between the germline ends. CDR3: CASRPVNRQIIEAFF. In DNA form, the CDR3 reads TGTGCCAGCAGACCGGTAAATCGACAGATTATTGAAGCTTTCTTT.

The rearrangement joins TRBV5-1 to TRBJ2-5; TRBD1 might be the D (5 bases). V lost 3 bases, J lost 4 bases, and 10 bases lay in between. This CDR3 is built from 13 residues. Germline CDR1 reads SGHRS; CDR2 reads YFSETQ. This CDR3 reads CASSYSRGETQYF. DNA of the CDR3: TGCGCCAGCAGCTATAGTAGGGGAGAGACCCAGTACTTC.

As regards this clone: Other DNA sequences in the same sample also yield this CDR3. J is TRBJ1-3 and V is TRBV5-1; D unresolved. Germline-derived CDR1 and CDR2 are SGHRS and YFSETQ. The CDR3 consists of 13 residues. Trimming shortened V by 3 bases and J by 2 bases, and 6 bases separated the two germline ends. CDR3 in amino acids: CASSSGPGNTIYF. CDR3 DNA: TGCGCCAGCAGCTCCGGACCTGGAAACACCATATATTTT.

V is TRBV28 and J is TRBJ2-5; 8 bases align to TRBD1. The CDR3 has 14 amino acids. The germline CDR1 and CDR2 sequences are MDHEN and SYDVKM. After removal of 5 bases from V and 7 bases from J, the junction contained 9 bases not matched to a gene. DNA of the CDR3: TGTGCCAGCAGTCCCCGGACAGGGTCGGCGACCCAGTACTTC. Translating it yields CASSPRTGSATQYF.

The V call is TRBV6-1, the J call TRBJ1-1; TRBD1 matches 8 bases. The CDR3 is 13 amino acids. The J segment lost 10 bases and the V segment lost 5 bases, leaving 9 bases of the junction unmatched. Germline V gene lookup returns CDR1 MNHNS and CDR2 SASEGT. The CDR3 DNA reads TGTGCCAGCAGTATTGAACAGGGGGTGGGAGCTTTCTTT. It encodes CASSIEQGVGAFF.

The chain combines TRBV5-4 with TRBJ2-7; the D gene is possibly TRBD2 (6 bases). From germline, CDR1 is SGHNT and CDR2 YYREEE (reference sequence). With 0 bases removed from V and 5 bases from J, the gap between germline ends came to 15 bases. The CDR3 spans 15 residues. CDR3 nucleotide sequence: TGTGCCAGCAGCTTGGATCAGGCCCGGAGGGACGAGCAGTACTTC. Encoded protein: CASSLDQARRDEQYF.